These 19 T cell receptor beta chains originate from one sample sequenced in a study of blood T cell repertoires in COVID-19. TCRdb keeps only in-frame clones here, not all; method: immunoSEQ multiplex PCR. The sample yields around 94,000 clones, approximately 84% seen once. Specimen: peripheral blood. Source of these receptors: a man aged 35 to 55 with active or convalescent COVID-19.

This chain uses TRBV28 with TRBJ2-2; TRBD1 is a possible D gene (5 bases). CDR1 is MDHEN and CDR2 is SYDVKM in the germline V gene. The CDR3 consists of 16 residues. Trimming took 1 base from V and 5 from J, leaving 14 bases between them. For the CDR3, the DNA is TGTGCCAGCAGTTTATTCGGCAGGGTAGGAACCGGGGAGCTGTTTTTT. Encoded protein: CASSLFGRVGTGELFF. The full variable domain, its missing parts supplied by reference TRBV28 and TRBJ2-2, is DVKVTQSSRYLVKRTGEKVFLECVQDMDHENMFWYRQDPGLGLRLIYFSYDVKMKEKGDIPEGYSVSREKKERFSLILESASTNQTSMYLCASSLFGRVGTGELFFGEGSRLTVL.

The chain joins TRBV4-2 to TRBJ2-1; 7 nucleotides agree with TRBD2. Germline V gene lookup returns CDR1 LGHNA and CDR2 YNFKEQ. The ends lost 0 bases at V and 8 bases at J; junction bases unmatched: 10. The CDR3 runs 16 residues. The CDR3 DNA follows: TGTGCCAGCAGCCAAGATTCAAGCGGGGTCTGGGATGAGCAGTTCTTC. It encodes CASSQDSSGVWDEQFF.

The chain carries TRBV5-1 and TRBJ2-2; 8 bases line up with TRBD1. The V and J ends lost 6 bases and 4 bases, in that order; junction bases with no gene match: 8. CDR3 length: 15 amino acids. The germline CDR1 and CDR2 sequences are SGHRS and YFSETQ. The CDR3 sequence is CASIMTGDGTGELFF. In DNA, the CDR3 is TGCGCCAGCATCATGACAGGGGATGGCACCGGGGAGCTGTTTTTT.

The rearrangement joins TRBV29-1 to TRBJ1-3, with 10 bases lining up with TRBD1. In germline, CDR1 is SQVTM, CDR2 ANQGSEA. The length of the CDR3 is 15 residues. With 4 bases clipped from V and 1 base from J, the junction kept 4 bases outside the gene matches. DNA of the CDR3: TGCAGCGTTGTACCGGACAGGGGGTCTGGAAACACCATATATTTT. This translates into CSVVPDRGSGNTIYF.

In its sample, this clone was seen once. The V gene is TRBV6-5, the J gene TRBJ1-1; D ambiguous. Trimming left V 10 bases short and J 1 base short, with 16 bases between. CDR3 size: 14 residues. Per germline, CDR1 MNHEY and CDR2 SVGAGI. The CDR3, as DNA: TGTGCCACAAGTCGGTCTCGGGAGAACACTGAAGCTTTCTTT. Its protein product is CATSRSRENTEAFF.

This clone was counted only a few times. The gene calls are TRBV11-1 and TRBJ2-7, with 10 bases fitting TRBD2. V shed 5 bases, J shed 3 bases, and the junction held 4 bases outside the gene matches. This CDR3 region has 14 residues. Germline V gene lookup returns CDR1 SGHAT and CDR2 FQDESV (reference sequence). As DNA, the CDR3 is TGTGCCAGCAGCCTAAGGACTAGCGGCTACGAGCAGTACTTC. Its translation is CASSLRTSGYEQYF. Full variable domain (remainder filled in from reference TRBV11-1 and TRBJ2-7): EAEVAQSPRYKITEKSQAVAFWCDPISGHATLYWYRQILGQGPELLVQFQDESVVDDSQLPKDRFSAERLKGVDSTLKIQPAELGDSAMYLCASSLRTSGYEQYFGPGTRLTVT.

V and J are TRBV18 and TRBJ2-1, with 13 nucleotides matching TRBD2. V trimming: 0 bases; J trimming: 4 bases; junction bases outside the gene matches: 3. Per germline, CDR1 KGHSH and CDR2 LQKENI. The CDR3 is 17 amino acids. This CDR3 is CASSPPGLAGPYNEQFF. CDR3 DNA sequence: TGTGCCAGCTCACCACCGGGACTAGCGGGGCCTTACAATGAGCAGTTCTTC.

The CDR3 reads CASSLRRGEKLFF. CDR3 coding DNA: TGTGCCAGCAGCTTACGTAGGGGTGAAAAACTGTTTTTT. This chain connects TRBV7-2 to TRBJ1-4; D is perhaps TRBD1 (5 bases). The germline gives CDR1 SGHTA, CDR2 FQGNSA. CDR3 length equals 13 residues. The V end was cut by 2 bases, the J end by 7 bases, with 8 bases between.

The chain employs TRBV6-5 and TRBJ2-1; TRBD1 matches at 8 bases. With V trimmed by 5 bases and J by 8 bases, 5 bases remained unmatched. Germline V gives CDR1 MNHEY, CDR2 SVGAGI. CDR3 length: 13 residues. In DNA, the CDR3 is TGTGCCAGCAGTAAGGGACAGGTCTATGAGCAGTTCTTC. The encoded protein is CASSKGQVYEQFF.

This clone was counted a few times. The chain links TRBV7-2 to TRBJ1-1; 7 nucleotides align to TRBD1. The junction had 10 bases not matched to a gene; V was cut back by 1 base and J by 11 bases. This CDR3 has 14 amino acids. Germline CDR1 and CDR2: SGHTA and FQGNSA. CDR3 coding DNA: TGTGCCAGCAGCTTAGAGGGGACAGTTGGTACGGCTTTCTTT. Translation: CASSLEGTVGTAFF.

This clone appeared a few times. The genes are TRBV10-3 and TRBJ1-5; 9 bases match TRBD1. V lost 2 bases to trimming and J lost 5 bases; unmatched junction nucleotides: 7. The germline CDR1 and CDR2 sequences are ENHRY and SYGVKD. The CDR3 runs to 16 residues. DNA of the CDR3: TGTGCCATCAGTGAGACCGGGACAGGGATGGATCAGCCCCAGCATTTT. It is translated as CAISETGTGMDQPQHF.

The V call is TRBV5-1, the J call TRBJ2-2; D not resolved. With 4 bases removed from V and 5 bases from J, the gap between germline ends came to 9 bases. The CDR3 spans 13 residues. Germline CDR1 is SGHRS and CDR2 is YFSETQ. The CDR3 bases are TGCGCCAGCAGCGATACCCAGACCGGGGAGCTGTTTTTT. Amino acids: CASSDTQTGELFF.

V and J are TRBV6-5 and TRBJ1-6; 10 nucleotides match TRBD1. J was trimmed by 7 bases and V by 6 bases; bases with no gene match: 0. The germline V gene has CDR1 MNHEY and CDR2 SVGAGI. This CDR3 region has 13 residues. The CDR3 DNA follows: TGTGCCAGCAGGGGACAGGGGAATTCACCCCTCCACTTT. Protein: CASRGQGNSPLHF.

This rearrangement joins TRBV9 to TRBJ2-2; the D gene is possibly TRBD2 (5 bases). V lost 6 bases and J lost 1, with 10 bases in between. The CDR3 covers 14 residues. CDR1 is SGDLS, CDR2 YYNGEE, per germline. CDR3 residues: CASTVSGNTGELFF. In DNA form, the CDR3 reads TGTGCCAGCACGGTGAGCGGGAACACCGGGGAGCTGTTTTTT.

The genes are TRBV7-2 and TRBJ2-5; a weak D match, TRBD1 (7 bases). The CDR3 length is 14 residues. The V and J ends lost 3 bases and 2 bases respectively, with 10 bases between them. CDR1 and CDR2 (germline): SGHTA, FQGNSA. The CDR3 loop reads CASSFQGGQETQYF. The DNA of the CDR3 is TGTGCCAGCAGCTTCCAGGGGGGACAAGAGACCCAGTACTTC.

The J gene is TRBJ2-7, the V gene TRBV3-1 (or the pseudogene TRBV3-2); a possible D gene is TRBD2 (5 bases). This CDR3 comprises 13 residues. Deletions cut 2 bases from V and 2 bases from J, with 7 bases between. Germline lookup yields CDR1 LGHDT and CDR2 YNNKEL (reference sequence). The CDR3 reads CASSQLATYEQYF. CDR3 bases: TGTGCCAGCAGCCAATTAGCGACCTACGAGCAGTACTTC.

This chain joins TRBV6-6 and TRBJ2-3, with 14 bases fitting TRBD2. V trimming: 5 bases; J trimming: 4 bases; junction bases outside the gene matches: 5. CDR1 and CDR2 from the germline V gene are MNHNY and SVGAGI (reference sequence). The CDR3 length is 16 residues. CDR3 amino acids: CASSRLTSGGADTQYF. For the CDR3, the DNA is TGTGCCAGCAGTCGACTGACTAGCGGGGGGGCAGATACGCAGTATTTT.

This sequence joins TRBV6-5 and TRBJ1-1; D ambiguous. The CDR3 length is 12 residues. Trimming cost V 7 bases and J 5 bases, with 11 bases left between them. Germline loops: CDR1 MNHEY, CDR2 SVGAGI. The CDR3 reads CASTSVGTEAFF. CDR3 nucleotides: TGTGCCAGCACCTCGGTTGGTACTGAAGCTTTCTTT.

The chain employs TRBV2 and TRBJ2-3; 7 bases agree with TRBD2. CDR1 SNHLY and CDR2 FYNNEI come from the germline V gene. With V trimmed by 1 base and J by 1 base, 2 bases remained unmatched. This CDR3 has 15 amino acids. CDR3 nucleotides: TGTGCCAGCAGTGAAGACCGGGGGGGCACAGATACGCAGTATTTT. Amino acids: CASSEDRGGTDTQYF.